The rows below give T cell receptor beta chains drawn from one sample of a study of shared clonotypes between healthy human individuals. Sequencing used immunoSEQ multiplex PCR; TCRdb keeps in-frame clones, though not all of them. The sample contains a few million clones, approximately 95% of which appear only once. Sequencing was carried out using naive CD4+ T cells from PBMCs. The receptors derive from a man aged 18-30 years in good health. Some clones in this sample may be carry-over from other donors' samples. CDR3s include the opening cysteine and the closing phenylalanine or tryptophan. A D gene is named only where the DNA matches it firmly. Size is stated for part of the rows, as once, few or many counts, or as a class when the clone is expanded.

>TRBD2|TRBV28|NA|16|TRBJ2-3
CASRLGLAKNTDTQYF
TGTGCCAGCAGACTCGGACTAGCGAAAAACACAGATACGCAGTATTTT
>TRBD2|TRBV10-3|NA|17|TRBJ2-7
CAISGGGTTMSSYEQYF
TGTGCCATCAGCGGGGGGGGGACAACCATGAGCTCCTACGAGCAGTACTTC
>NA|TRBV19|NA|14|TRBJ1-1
CASSLQGPGAEAFF
TGTGCCAGTAGCCTTCAGGGGCCAGGCGCTGAAGCTTTCTTT
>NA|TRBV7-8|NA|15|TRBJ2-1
CASSLLQGPYNEQFF
TGTGCCAGCAGCTTACTACAGGGCCCCTACAATGAGCAGTTCTTC
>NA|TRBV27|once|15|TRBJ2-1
CASRVTNTIDNEQFF
TGTGCCAGCAGGGTAACAAATACTATCGACAATGAGCAGTTCTTC
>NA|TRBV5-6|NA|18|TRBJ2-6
CASSQSWGTATGANVLTF
TGTGCCAGCAGCCAATCGTGGGGGACCGCTACAGGGGCCAACGTCCTGACTTTC
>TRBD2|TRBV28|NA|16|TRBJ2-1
CASSSRGGEGYNEQFF
TGTGCCAGCAGTTCGCGGGGAGGGGAGGGTTACAATGAGCAGTTCTTC
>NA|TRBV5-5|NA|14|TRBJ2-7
CASSLRVYDYEQYF
TGTGCCAGCAGCTTGAGGGTTTACGACTACGAGCAGTACTTC
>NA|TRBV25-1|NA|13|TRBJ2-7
CASSEVATYEQYF
TGTGCCAGCAGTGAAGTCGCGACCTACGAGCAGTACTTC
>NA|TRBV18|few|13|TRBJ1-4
CASSLLAPEKLFF
TGTGCCAGCTCTCTGTTGGCCCCGGAAAAACTGTTTTTT
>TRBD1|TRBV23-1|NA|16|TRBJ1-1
CASLSPAGGILPEAFF
TGCGCCAGCTTGTCGCCGGCAGGGGGAATACTCCCTGAAGCTTTCTTT
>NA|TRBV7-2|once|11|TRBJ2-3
CASSRTDTQYF
TGTGCCAGCAGCCGCACAGATACGCAGTATTTT
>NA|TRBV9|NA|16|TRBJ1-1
CASSRWAGAMNTEAFF
TGTGCCAGCAGCCGGTGGGCAGGGGCGATGAACACTGAAGCTTTCTTT
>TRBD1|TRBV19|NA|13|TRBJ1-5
CASSIRDSRSQHF
TGTGCCAGTAGTATAAGGGACAGTCGGTCCCAGCATTTT
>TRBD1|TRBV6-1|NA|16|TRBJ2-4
CASSDPRQGARNIQYF
TGTGCCAGCAGTGATCCCAGACAGGGGGCCCGAAACATTCAGTACTTC
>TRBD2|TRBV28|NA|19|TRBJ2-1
CASSTRTSGRARSYNEQFF
TGTGCCAGCAGTACAAGGACTAGCGGGAGGGCTCGCTCCTACAATGAGCAGTTCTTC
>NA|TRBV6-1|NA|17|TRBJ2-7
CASSVRDTMPSSYEQYF
TGTGCCAGCAGTGTGCGGGACACAATGCCGAGCTCCTACGAGCAGTACTTC
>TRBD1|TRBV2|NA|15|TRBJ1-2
CASRRTGQFNYGYTF
TGTGCCAGCAGAAGGACAGGGCAATTTAACTATGGCTACACCTTC
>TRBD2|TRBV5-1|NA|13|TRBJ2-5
CASTRGRGETQYF
TGCGCCAGCACACGCGGGAGGGGAGAGACCCAGTACTTC
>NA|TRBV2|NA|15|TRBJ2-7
CASSEARRSSYEQYF
TGTGCCAGCAGTGAGGCTCGGCGGAGCTCCTACGAGCAGTACTTC
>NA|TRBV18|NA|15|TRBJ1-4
CASSPPGRREEKLFF
TGTGCCAGCTCACCACCGGGACGAAGGGAAGAAAAACTGTTTTTT
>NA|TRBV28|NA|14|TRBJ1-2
CASSLRSPLYGYTF
TGTGCCAGCAGTTTACGCAGTCCGCTCTATGGCTACACCTTC
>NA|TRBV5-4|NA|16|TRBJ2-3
CASRRGQTVSTDTQYF
TGTGCCAGCAGACGTGGACAGACCGTTAGCACAGATACGCAGTATTTT
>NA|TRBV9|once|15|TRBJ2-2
CASSVSTTNTGELFF
TGTGCCAGCAGCGTTTCTACAACCAACACCGGGGAGCTGTTTTTT
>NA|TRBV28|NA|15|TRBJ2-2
CASSLIARNTGELFF
TGTGCCAGCAGTTTAATAGCCCGGAACACCGGGGAGCTGTTTTTT
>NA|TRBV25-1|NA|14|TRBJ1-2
CASSVRDIDYGYTF
TGTGCCAGCAGTGTCCGGGACATAGACTATGGCTACACCTTC
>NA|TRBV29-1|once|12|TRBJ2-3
CSVDSGTDTQYF
TGCAGCGTAGATAGCGGCACAGATACGCAGTATTTT
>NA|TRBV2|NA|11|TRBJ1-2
CAGTRGLIYTF
TGTGCCGGAACCCGGGGCCTTATCTACACCTTC
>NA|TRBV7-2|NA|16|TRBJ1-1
CASSLGVGALNTEAFF
TGTGCCAGCAGCTTAGGGGTCGGAGCCCTGAACACTGAAGCTTTCTTT
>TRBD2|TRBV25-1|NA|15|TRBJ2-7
CASRESGRYPYEQYF
TGTGCCAGCAGGGAAAGCGGGAGGTATCCCTACGAGCAGTACTTC
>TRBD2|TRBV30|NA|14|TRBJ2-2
CAWSGKLATGELFF
TGTGCCTGGAGTGGTAAACTAGCGACCGGGGAGCTGTTTTTT
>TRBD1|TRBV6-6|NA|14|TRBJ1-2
CASSSRTGRYGYTF
TGTGCCAGCAGTTCACGGACAGGGAGGTATGGCTACACCTTC
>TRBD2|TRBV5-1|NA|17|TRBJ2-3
CASSLGLAGGSTDTQYF
TGCGCCAGCAGCTTGGGACTAGCGGGAGGGTCCACAGATACGCAGTATTTT
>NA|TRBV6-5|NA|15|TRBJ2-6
CASRPTAPGANVLTF
TGTGCCAGCAGGCCGACCGCTCCTGGGGCCAACGTCCTGACTTTC
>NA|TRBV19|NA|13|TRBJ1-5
CAAAGSSNQPQHF
TGTGCCGCCGCAGGCTCTAGCAATCAGCCCCAGCATTTT
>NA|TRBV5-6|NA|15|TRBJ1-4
CASSLGGETNEKLFF
TGTGCCAGCAGCTTGGGTGGAGAGACTAATGAAAAACTGTTTTTT
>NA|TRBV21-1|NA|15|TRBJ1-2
CASSKSRGVVKGYTF
TGTGCCAGCAGCAAATCGCGGGGGGTGGTGAAGGGCTACACCTTC
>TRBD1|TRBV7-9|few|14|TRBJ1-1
CASSVPGQGTEAFF
TGTGCCAGCAGCGTGCCGGGACAGGGCACTGAAGCTTTCTTT
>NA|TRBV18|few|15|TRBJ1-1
CASSPPTTRNTEAFF
TGTGCCAGCTCACCACCGACAACCCGGAACACTGAAGCTTTCTTT
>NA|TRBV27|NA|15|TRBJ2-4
CASSRTVLAKNIQYF
TGTGCCAGCAGCCGGACAGTCTTAGCCAAAAACATTCAGTACTTC